The 32 T cell receptor beta chains below all came from one sample that was sequenced in a study of T cell responses to AZD1222 COVID-19 vaccine. Some clones are missing from TCRdb's copy, which holds only in-frame ones; the method was immunoSEQ multiplex PCR. The sample has around 89,000 clones, around 90% seen once; the top ten hold around a fifth. Sequencing was performed on peripheral blood, taken on day 0 of AZD1222 vaccination. Receptor source: an adult in good health.

V gene TRBV6-2 or TRBV6-3 combines with J gene TRBJ2-5; D remains unclear. Trimming stripped 5 bases from V and 5 bases from J, with 9 bases between. Per the germline V gene, CDR1 is MNHEY and CDR2 is SVGEGT. The CDR3 spans 12 residues. The CDR3 region has the DNA TGTGCCAGCAGTAACCTGGGGGAGACCCAGTACTTC. This gives the protein CASSNLGETQYF.

This chain connects TRBV4-2 to TRBJ1-1; D gene uncertain. The CDR3 is made up of 14 amino acids. V dropped 0 bases and J dropped 2 bases, with 7 bases sitting between them. CDR1 is LGHNA and CDR2 is YNFKEQ in the germline V gene. CDR3 in DNA: TGTGCCAGCAGCCAAGATAACACTAACACTGAAGCTTTCTTT. Translating it yields CASSQDNTNTEAFF.

V gene TRBV5-4 combines with J gene TRBJ2-5; D ambiguous. The CDR3 length is 13 residues. CDR1 is SGHNT, CDR2 YYREEE, per germline (reference sequence). The V gene lost 3 bases and the J gene lost 2 bases, with 8 bases spanning the gap. CDR3 nucleotide sequence: TGTGCCAGCAGCTGGGCGACTCAAGAGACCCAGTACTTC. Translation gives CASSWATQETQYF.

V and J are TRBV7-2 and TRBJ1-2, with D hard to call. Germline values: CDR1 SGHTA, CDR2 FQGNSA. Trimming shortened V by 5 bases and J by 4 bases, and 23 bases separated the two germline ends. This CDR3 region has 17 residues. This CDR3 is CASSPRISIADAYGYTF. CDR3 sequence (DNA): TGTGCCAGCAGCCCCCGGATTTCGATAGCGGATGCCTATGGCTACACCTTC.

The chain employs TRBV7-2 and TRBJ1-3, with TRBD1 matching over 7 bases. Germline loops: CDR1 SGHTA, CDR2 FQGNSA. The junction had 5 bases not matched to a gene; V was cut back by 2 bases and J by 7 bases. The CDR3 runs 14 residues. DNA for the CDR3: TGTGCCAGCAGCTTAAAGCGACAGGGCAACACCATATATTTT. Translation gives CASSLKRQGNTIYF.

This clone was counted a single time. V is TRBV12-3 or TRBV12-4 and J is TRBJ1-2; D remains ambiguous. CDR3 size: 12 residues. V lost 5 bases, J lost 5 bases, and 9 bases lay in between. In DNA, the CDR3 is TGTGCCAGCAGTCCTTCGCCGTATGGCTACACCTTC. As protein: CASSPSPYGYTF.

The chain uses TRBV2 and TRBJ2-1, with D hard to call. The CDR3 spans 13 residues. Trimming removed 2 bases from V and 4 bases from J, with 6 bases in between. The V gene's germline CDR1 is SNHLY and CDR2 FYNNEI. CDR3 residues: CASSESPYNEQFF. CDR3 DNA sequence: TGTGCCAGCAGTGAATCCCCGTACAATGAGCAGTTCTTC.

The chain joins TRBV7-9 to TRBJ2-7; 8 nucleotides agree with TRBD1. The germline gives CDR1 SEHNR, CDR2 FQNEAQ (reference sequence). Trimming removed 7 bases from V and 3 bases from J; junction bases left unmatched: 11. This CDR3 spans 15 amino acids. The CDR3 nucleotides are TGTGCCAGCACCGGGACAGGCCCTTTTGGCTACGAGCAGTACTTC. This encodes CASTGTGPFGYEQYF.

V and J are TRBV5-1 and TRBJ1-2, with 11 bases that match TRBD1. From germline, CDR1 is SGHRS and CDR2 YFSETQ. V gave up 4 bases and J gave up 4 bases; unmatched junction bases: 3. CDR3 length: 14 residues. This chain's CDR3 is CASSNGQGAYGYTF. The CDR3 coding sequence is TGCGCCAGCAGCAATGGACAGGGGGCCTATGGCTACACCTTC.

V is TRBV10-3 and J is TRBJ2-1; D remains unclear. The CDR3 has 15 residues. The V end lost 11 bases, the J end lost 0 bases, and 17 bases lay between the germline ends. CDR1 and CDR2 (germline): ENHRY, SYGVKD. Here the CDR3 reads CAATVGVSSYNEQFF. In nucleotides, the CDR3 is TGTGCCGCCACCGTCGGAGTGAGCTCCTACAATGAGCAGTTCTTC.

This clone was observed a single time. The rearrangement links TRBV5-1 to TRBJ2-2; 10 nucleotides match TRBD1. The trim removed 4 bases at V and 0 bases at J, leaving 3 bases unmatched. Germline CDR1 and CDR2: SGHRS and YFSETQ. This CDR3 contains 16 residues. CDR3 DNA sequence: TGCGCCAGCAGCCCTGGACAGGGGGCGAACACCGGGGAGCTGTTTTTT. This codes for CASSPGQGANTGELFF.

The chain combines TRBV7-2 with TRBJ1-1; TRBD1 matches at 10 bases. J gave up 8 bases and V 3 bases, and 6 bases lay outside the gene matches. CDR3 size: 14 residues. The germline gives CDR1 SGHTA, CDR2 FQGNSA. The CDR3 DNA is TGTGCCAGCAGCTTGACAGGGGGCAATAAAGAAGCTTTCTTT. This translates into CASSLTGGNKEAFF.

The chain recombines TRBV10-1 with TRBJ1-1, with 8 bases lining up with TRBD1. The length of the CDR3 is 17 residues. V trimming: 6 bases; J trimming: 4 bases; junction bases outside the gene matches: 16. From germline, CDR1 is WNHNN and CDR2 SYGVQD (reference sequence). The CDR3 region has the DNA TGCGCCAGCAGGAATGTGGGGGACAGGATGGCCGGCACTGAAGCTTTCTTT. It specifies CASRNVGDRMAGTEAFF.

The chain combines TRBV7-9 with TRBJ1-6; maybe TRBD1 (6 bases). The germline V and J ends were trimmed by 10 bases and 4 bases, with 17 bases remaining between them. Germline assignment: CDR1 SEHNR and CDR2 FQNEAQ (reference sequence). CDR3 length: 15 residues. CDR3 sequence (DNA): TGTGCCACCGAGTCCCCTCAGGGGTATAATTCACCCCTCCACTTT. Translated: CATESPQGYNSPLHF.

The chain joins TRBV7-6 to TRBJ1-1; TRBD1 matches at 10 bases. CDR1 is SGHVS and CDR2 is FNYEAQ in the germline V gene. With V trimmed by 3 bases and J by 0 bases, 10 bases remained unmatched. CDR3 length: 18 amino acids. The CDR3 here is CASSFRQGASVMNTEAFF. Written as DNA, the CDR3 is TGTGCCAGCAGCTTCCGACAGGGGGCCTCGGTTATGAACACTGAAGCTTTCTTT.

The genes are TRBV5-1 and TRBJ1-1, with D uncertain. V was cut by 0 bases and J by 1 base, with 7 bases left in between. This CDR3 is built from 14 residues. Germline V gene sequence: CDR1 SGHRS, CDR2 YFSETQ. The CDR3 reads CASSLDVRNTEAFF. The CDR3 region has the DNA TGCGCCAGCAGCTTGGACGTTCGGAACACTGAAGCTTTCTTT.

The rearrangement uses TRBV3-1 (or the pseudogene TRBV3-2) and TRBJ1-1; the match to TRBD1 covers 7 bases. V lost 1 base to trimming and J lost 4 bases; unmatched junction nucleotides: 6. Looked up from germline, CDR1 is LGHDT and CDR2 is YNNKEL (reference sequence). The CDR3 runs 15 residues. In nucleotides, the CDR3 is TGTGCCAGCAGCCAAGGGCAGGGGGTCACCACTGAAGCTTTCTTT. As protein: CASSQGQGVTTEAFF.

This rearrangement joins TRBV3-1 (or the pseudogene TRBV3-2) to TRBJ2-5, with 7 nucleotides matching TRBD1. The V and J ends lost 8 bases and 1 base, in that order; junction bases with no gene match: 7. This CDR3 is 14 amino acids long. CDR1 is LGHDT, CDR2 YNNKEL, per germline (reference sequence). The CDR3 is CASAFGTAQETQYF. CDR3 DNA: TGTGCCAGCGCCTTCGGGACAGCCCAAGAGACCCAGTACTTC.

The rearrangement uses TRBV28 and TRBJ1-6, with a weak D call TRBD1 (6 bases). V lost 6 bases and J lost 5, with 20 bases in between. This CDR3 is 17 amino acids long. Per germline, CDR1 MDHEN and CDR2 SYDVKM. The CDR3 DNA is TGTGCCAGCAGCCCTACCTCGCCGGGGGCGCATAATTCACCCCTCCACTTT. Protein product: CASSPTSPGAHNSPLHF. The whole variable domain, remainder taken from reference TRBV28 and TRBJ1-6, is DVKVTQSSRYLVKRTGEKVFLECVQDMDHENMFWYRQDPGLGLRLIYFSYDVKMKEKGDIPEGYSVSREKKERFSLILESASTNQTSMYLCASSPTSPGAHNSPLHFGNGTRLTVT.

This chain connects TRBV29-1 to TRBJ2-1, with no clear D. Per the germline V gene, CDR1 is SQVTM and CDR2 is ANQGSEA. The CDR3 length is 14 residues. V was clipped by 6 bases and J by 6 bases, with 18 bases between them. CDR3 nucleotide sequence: TGCAGCGTGACCCTCAGGTCCTCCAGCAATGAGCAGTTCTTC. Its protein is CSVTLRSSSNEQFF.

The chain joins TRBV29-1 to TRBJ2-5, with D possibly matching TRBD1 (5 bases). Trimming cost V 3 bases and J 5 bases, with 13 bases left between them. CDR1 is SQVTM and CDR2 is ANQGSEA in the germline V gene. The CDR3 runs 13 residues. The CDR3 nucleotides are TGCAGCGTTGACCGTAGGGGCCGGGAGACCCAGTACTTC. Protein: CSVDRRGRETQYF.

The gene calls are TRBV28 and TRBJ1-5; D unclear. The germline CDR1 and CDR2 sequences are MDHEN and SYDVKM. The CDR3 contains 14 residues. The V and J ends lost 2 bases and 2 bases respectively, with 7 bases between them. CDR3 residues: CASSLVTGNQPQHF. The CDR3 coding sequence is TGTGCCAGCAGTTTAGTTACAGGCAATCAGCCCCAGCATTTT.

The chain employs TRBV5-1 and TRBJ2-2; TRBD2 matches 7 bases. With 4 bases clipped from V and 0 bases from J, the junction kept 27 bases outside the gene matches. Germline-derived CDR1 and CDR2 are SGHRS and YFSETQ. This CDR3 has 23 residues. CDR3: CASSNRLVKRERGSGANTGELFF. The CDR3 coding sequence is TGCGCCAGCAGCAACAGACTAGTTAAAAGGGAGCGGGGAAGCGGCGCGAACACCGGGGAGCTGTTTTTT. Variable domain in full (rest from reference TRBV5-1 and TRBJ2-2): KAGVTQTPRYLIKTRGQQVTLSCSPISGHRSVSWYQQTPGQGLQFLFEYFSETQRNKGNFPGRFSGRQFSNSRSEMNVSTLELGDSALYLCASSNRLVKRERGSGANTGELFFGEGSRLTVL.

V and J are TRBV6-5 and TRBJ1-5; the D gene is possibly TRBD1 (5 bases). The germline CDR1 and CDR2 sequences are MNHEY and SVGAGI. Trimming shortened V by 6 bases and J by 3 bases, and 9 bases separated the two germline ends. The CDR3 sequence is 13 residues long. The DNA for the CDR3 is TGTGCCAGCAGAACAGGAGACAATCAGCCCCAGCATTTT. This gives the protein CASRTGDNQPQHF.

This clone was observed once. The genes are TRBV28 and TRBJ2-5; the D gene is possibly TRBD1 (6 bases). Trimming stripped 7 bases from V and 2 bases from J, with 17 bases between. This CDR3 comprises 15 residues. Germline loops: CDR1 MDHEN, CDR2 SYDVKM. The CDR3 sequence is CASNGAPGAQETQYF. The CDR3, as DNA: TGTGCCAGCAACGGGGCCCCAGGGGCGCAAGAGACCCAGTACTTC.

This sequence joins TRBV27 and TRBJ1-4; D unclear. The CDR3 consists of 15 residues. The germline V gene encodes CDR1 MNHEY and CDR2 SMNVEV (reference sequence). V lost 2 bases and J 7 bases, leaving 14 bases between the germline ends. CDR3 protein: CASSLASLGSEKLFF. DNA of the CDR3: TGTGCCAGCAGTTTAGCCAGCCTGGGTAGTGAAAAACTGTTTTTT.

V and J are TRBV3-1 (or the pseudogene TRBV3-2) and TRBJ2-3; D ambiguous. Trimming took off 5 bases at V and 2 bases at J, with 2 bases between the two ends. CDR1 LGHDT and CDR2 YNNKEL come from the germline V gene (reference sequence). The CDR3 spans 11 residues. The CDR3 DNA follows: TGTGCCAGCAGCTTCACAGATACGCAGTATTTT. It translates to CASSFTDTQYF.

This clone was observed a few times. V gene TRBV12-3 or TRBV12-4 combines with J gene TRBJ1-1, with no clear D. The germline V and J ends were trimmed by 8 bases and 0 bases, with 10 bases remaining between them. This CDR3 is built from 13 residues. CDR3 DNA: TGTGCCAGCTGCCGACACTTGAACACTGAAGCTTTCTTT. It yields the protein CASCRHLNTEAFF.

This rearrangement joins TRBV5-1 to TRBJ1-2; D not certain. V lost 0 bases and J 1 base, leaving 7 bases between the germline ends. CDR1 SGHRS and CDR2 YFSETQ come from the germline V gene. The CDR3 consists of 14 residues. CDR3 nucleotide sequence: TGCGCCAGCAGCTTGGTTGGCGTTAACTATGGCTACACCTTC. This encodes CASSLVGVNYGYTF.

V is TRBV2 and J is TRBJ2-7; D may be TRBD1 (6 bases). The V end was cut by 6 bases, the J end by 0 bases, with 12 bases between. The CDR3 is 14 residues long. Germline values: CDR1 SNHLY, CDR2 FYNNEI. CDR3 sequence (DNA): TGTGCCAGCAGAGACATACAGGGCTCCTACGAGCAGTACTTC. Protein sequence: CASRDIQGSYEQYF. The full variable domain, completed using reference TRBV2 and TRBJ2-7, is EPEVTQTPSHQVTQMGQEVILRCVPISNHLYFYWYRQILGQKVEFLVSFYNNEISEKSEIFDDQFSVERPDGSNFTLKIRSTKLEDSAMYFCASRDIQGSYEQYFGPGTRLTVT.

This clone was detected only a few times. The chain recombines TRBV5-1 with TRBJ1-6, with 9 bases aligning to TRBD1. The CDR3 totals 14 residues. The J segment lost 9 bases and the V segment lost 6 bases, leaving 7 bases of the junction unmatched. CDR1 and CDR2 from the germline V gene are SGHRS and YFSETQ. The DNA of the CDR3 is TGCGCCAGCAAAAGGGACAGGGACTTTTCACCCCTCCACTTT. It codes for CASKRDRDFSPLHF.

This chain connects TRBV7-2 to TRBJ2-2; 8 positions match TRBD1. The V gene's germline CDR1 is SGHTA and CDR2 FQGNSA. Germline trimming cut 5 bases from V and 3 bases from J; bases unmatched to any gene: 5. This CDR3 region has 15 residues. As DNA, the CDR3 is TGTGCCAGCAGCCCAGACAGGGGACACACCGGGGAGCTGTTTTTT. As protein: CASSPDRGHTGELFF.